This TCR beta chain was profiled in a study of OX40 agonist ivuxolimab in advanced cancers. Study details: Prior anti-PD-1, anti-PD-L1 or anti-CTLA-4 therapy was allowed; roughly 40% had some.

In germline, CDR1 is SNHLY, CDR2 FYNNEI. This CDR3 comprises 14 residues. The V and J ends lost 6 bases and 3 bases respectively, with 14 bases between them. Sequencing was performed with immunoSEQ multiplex PCR; in TCRdb, only in-frame clones are kept and a portion is missing. The table shows around 72,000 clones, with more than 75% occurring only once. The J gene is TRBJ1-1, the V gene TRBV2; tentative D call: TRBD1 (6 bases). Sequenced here: CD4+ or CD8+ T cells sorted from blood, sampled in a trial of the OX40 agonist ivuxolimab. The TCR sequence derives from an adult with an advanced solid tumor such as melanoma, head and neck, liver or kidney cancer. As DNA, the CDR3 is TGTGCCAGCAGGGACAGCTCCTGGTACACTGAAGCTTTCTTT. It yields the protein CASRDSSWYTEAFF.